This T cell receptor (beta chain) was identified in a study of cytomegalovirus exposure and HLA in healthy donors. PCR primers comprised 60 Vbeta and 13 Jbeta primers. Generated by immunoSEQ multiplex PCR, the TCRdb table keeps only in-frame clones and is missing some. Among 5,500 to 8,000 clones, roughly half were seen once, and the ten largest hold 5.8%. This clone was detected only once. Specimen: PBMCs. The clonotype was recovered from a man under 40 in good health and CMV-seropositive.

The CDR3 protein is CSVEASYYGYTF. The CDR3 DNA reads as TGCAGCGTTGAAGCTTCGTACTATGGCTACACCTTC. The chain recombines TRBV29-1 with TRBJ1-2; D call uncertain. Germline loops: CDR1 SQVTM, CDR2 ANQGSEA. The CDR3 runs to 12 residues. The germline V and J ends were trimmed by 1 base and 3 bases, with 6 bases remaining between them.